This T cell receptor (beta chain) was sequenced during a study of blood T cell repertoires in COVID-19. Study context: The United States, Italy and Spain supplied acute and convalescent COVID-19 samples. T cells, B-cell-depleted T cells, or PBMCs supplied cDNA or gDNA.

Original analysis: Reference gene primers were amplified, and this amplification served to estimate nucleated cell counts. Profiled with immunoSEQ multiplex PCR; TCRdb holds only in-frame clones, not every one. The V and J calls and clone size were taken over from that table, and D and trimming were inferred from the DNA. The sample lists about 50,000 clones, about 83% occurring once. The material sequenced was peripheral blood. The TCR sequence derives from a woman in her sixties with acute or convalescent COVID-19.

This chain's CDR3 is CASSFSSGIWETQYF. Written as DNA, the CDR3 is TGTGCCAGCAGCTTTTCTAGCGGGATCTGGGAGACCCAGTACTTC. The gene calls are TRBV7-2 and TRBJ2-5; 9 bases agree with TRBD2. The CDR3 has 15 residues. J gave up 5 bases and V 3 bases, and 7 bases lay outside the gene matches. The germline V gene has CDR1 SGHTA and CDR2 FQGNSA. The whole variable domain, filled in from reference TRBV7-2 and TRBJ2-5, reads GAGVSQSPSNKVTEKGKDVELRCDPISGHTALYWYRQSLGQGLEFLIYFQGNSAPDKSGLPSDRFSAERTGGSVSTLTIQRTQQEDSAVYLCASSFSSGIWETQYFGPGTRLLVL.